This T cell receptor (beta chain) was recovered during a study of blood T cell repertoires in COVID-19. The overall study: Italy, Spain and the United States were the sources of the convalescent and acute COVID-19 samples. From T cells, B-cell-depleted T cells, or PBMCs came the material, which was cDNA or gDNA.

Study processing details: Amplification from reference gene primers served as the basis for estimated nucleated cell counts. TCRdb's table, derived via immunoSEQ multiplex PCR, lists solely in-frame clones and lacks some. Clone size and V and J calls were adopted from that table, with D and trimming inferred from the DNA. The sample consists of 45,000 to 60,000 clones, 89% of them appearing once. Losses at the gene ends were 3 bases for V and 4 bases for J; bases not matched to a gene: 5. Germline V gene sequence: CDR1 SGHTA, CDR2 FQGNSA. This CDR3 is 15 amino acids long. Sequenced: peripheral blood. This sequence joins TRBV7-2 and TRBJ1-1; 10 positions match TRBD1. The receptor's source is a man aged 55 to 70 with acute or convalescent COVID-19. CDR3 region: CASSLTGGAGTEAFF. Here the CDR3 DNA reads TGTGCCAGCAGCTTGACAGGGGGCGCTGGCACTGAAGCTTTCTTT.